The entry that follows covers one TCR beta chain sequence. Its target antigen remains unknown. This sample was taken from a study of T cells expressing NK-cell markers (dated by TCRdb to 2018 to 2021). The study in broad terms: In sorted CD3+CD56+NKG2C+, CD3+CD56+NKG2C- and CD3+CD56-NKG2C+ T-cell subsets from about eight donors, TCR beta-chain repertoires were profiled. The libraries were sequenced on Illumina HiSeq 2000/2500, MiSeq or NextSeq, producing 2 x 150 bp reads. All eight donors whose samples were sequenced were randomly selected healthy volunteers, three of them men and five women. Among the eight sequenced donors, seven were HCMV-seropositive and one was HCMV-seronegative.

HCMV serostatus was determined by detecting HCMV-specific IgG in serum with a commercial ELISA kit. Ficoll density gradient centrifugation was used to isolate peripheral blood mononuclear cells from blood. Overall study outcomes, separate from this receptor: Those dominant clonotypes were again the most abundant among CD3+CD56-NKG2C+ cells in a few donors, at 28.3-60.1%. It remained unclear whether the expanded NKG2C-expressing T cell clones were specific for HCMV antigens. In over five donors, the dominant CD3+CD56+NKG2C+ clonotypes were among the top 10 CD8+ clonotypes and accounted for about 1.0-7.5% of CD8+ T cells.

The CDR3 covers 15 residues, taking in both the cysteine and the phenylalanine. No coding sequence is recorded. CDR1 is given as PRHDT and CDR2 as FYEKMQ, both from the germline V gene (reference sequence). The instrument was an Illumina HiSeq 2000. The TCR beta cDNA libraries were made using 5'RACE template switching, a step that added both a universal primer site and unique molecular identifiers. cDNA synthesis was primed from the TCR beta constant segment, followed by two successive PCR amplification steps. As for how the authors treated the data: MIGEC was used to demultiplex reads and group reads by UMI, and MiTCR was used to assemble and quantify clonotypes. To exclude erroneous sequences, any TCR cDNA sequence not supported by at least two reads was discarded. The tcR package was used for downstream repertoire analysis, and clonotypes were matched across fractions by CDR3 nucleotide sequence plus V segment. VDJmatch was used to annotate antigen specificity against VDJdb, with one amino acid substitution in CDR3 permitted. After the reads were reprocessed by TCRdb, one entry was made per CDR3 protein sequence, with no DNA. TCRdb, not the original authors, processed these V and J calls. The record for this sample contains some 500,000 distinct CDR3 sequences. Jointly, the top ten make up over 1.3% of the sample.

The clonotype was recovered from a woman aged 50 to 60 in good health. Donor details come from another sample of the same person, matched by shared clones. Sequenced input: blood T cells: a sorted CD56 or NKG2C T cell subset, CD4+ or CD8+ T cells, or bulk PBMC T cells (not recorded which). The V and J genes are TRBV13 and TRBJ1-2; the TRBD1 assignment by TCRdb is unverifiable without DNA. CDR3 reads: CASSLRTGRDYGYTF.